This T cell receptor (beta chain) was observed in a study of T-cell reconstitution after alpha-beta-depleted transplantation in children. This clonotype was seen ten or more times. Its cognate antigen is unknown. Points from the study as a whole: Newly produced T cells mostly provided counts and TCRbeta diversity after one year, as hyperexpanded clones declined. Reportedly, alpha-beta T cells present about two months post-transplant originated from several hundred expanded clones of graft origin.

Construction of the TCRbeta library involved unique molecular identifiers. TCRdb reprocessed the PCR reads with MiXCR, giving one entry per CDR3 protein. This table has 670,000 or so distinct CDR3 sequences, around 13% appearing once. The TCR comes from a girl aged 2-15 years with congenital amegakaryocytic thrombocytopenia, due to receive a stem cell transplant. This material consisted of PBMCs, taken before TCRalphabeta/CD19-depleted stem cell transplant.

CDR3 in DNA: TGTGCCAGCAGCAGAACCGCGGGGTATCAGCCCCAGCATTTT. Translating it yields CASSRTAGYQPQHF. The chain employs TRBV6-1 and TRBJ1-5; D gene ambiguous. Germline V lookup: CDR1 MNHNS, CDR2 SASEGT. Trimming cost V 6 bases and J 5 bases, with 14 bases left between them. The CDR3 contains 14 residues.